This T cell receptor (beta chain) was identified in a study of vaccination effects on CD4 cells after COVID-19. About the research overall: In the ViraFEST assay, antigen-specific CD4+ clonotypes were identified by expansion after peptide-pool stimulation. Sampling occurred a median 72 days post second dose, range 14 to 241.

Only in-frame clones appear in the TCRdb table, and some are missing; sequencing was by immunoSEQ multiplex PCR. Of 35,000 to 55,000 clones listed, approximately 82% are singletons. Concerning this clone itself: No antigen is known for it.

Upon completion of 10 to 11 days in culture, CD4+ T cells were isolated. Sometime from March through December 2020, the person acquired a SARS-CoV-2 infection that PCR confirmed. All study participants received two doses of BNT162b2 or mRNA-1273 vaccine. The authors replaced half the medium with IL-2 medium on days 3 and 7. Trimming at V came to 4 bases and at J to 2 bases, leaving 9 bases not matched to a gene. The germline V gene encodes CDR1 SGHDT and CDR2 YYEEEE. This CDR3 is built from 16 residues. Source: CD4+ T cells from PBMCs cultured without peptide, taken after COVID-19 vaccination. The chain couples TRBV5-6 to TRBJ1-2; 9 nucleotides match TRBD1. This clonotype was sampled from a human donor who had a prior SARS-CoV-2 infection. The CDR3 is CASSPIPGQGNYGYTF. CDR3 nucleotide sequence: TGTGCCAGCAGCCCCATCCCGGGACAGGGAAACTATGGCTACACCTTC.